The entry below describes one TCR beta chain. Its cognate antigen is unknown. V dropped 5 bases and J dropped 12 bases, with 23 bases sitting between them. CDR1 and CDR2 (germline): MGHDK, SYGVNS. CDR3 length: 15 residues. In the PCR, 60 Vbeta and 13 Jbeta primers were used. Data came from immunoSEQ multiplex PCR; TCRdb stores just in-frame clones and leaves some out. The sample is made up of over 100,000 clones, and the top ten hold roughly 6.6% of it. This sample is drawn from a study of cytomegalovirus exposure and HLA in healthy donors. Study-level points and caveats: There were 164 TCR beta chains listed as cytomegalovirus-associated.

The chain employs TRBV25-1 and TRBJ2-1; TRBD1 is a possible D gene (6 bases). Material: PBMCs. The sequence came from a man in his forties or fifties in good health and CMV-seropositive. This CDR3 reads CASSSKTLPAQGQFF. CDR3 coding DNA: TGTGCCAGCAGTTCAAAAACGCTCCCAGCACAGGGGCAGTTCTTC. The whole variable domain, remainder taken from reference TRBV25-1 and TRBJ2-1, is EADIYQTPRYLVIGTGKKITLECSQTMGHDKMYWYQQDPGMELHLIHYSYGVNSTEKGDLSSESTVSRIRTEHFPLTLESARPSHTSQYLCASSSKTLPAQGQFFGPGTRLTVL.